The rows below give T cell receptor beta chains drawn from one sample of a study of shared clonotypes between healthy human individuals. TCRdb keeps only in-frame clones here, not all; method: immunoSEQ multiplex PCR. The table has roughly 2.5 million clones, about 92% seen once. Source material: naive CD4+ T cells sorted from blood. These receptors came from a man aged 18 to 35 in good health. Each CDR3 is given with its conserved first and last residue. The D gene is left open where the match is weak. Size tells how often a clone was seen (once, few, many) or the class of an expanded clone, and some rows leave it out.

d_call	clone_size	v_call	j_call	cdr3_aa	cdr3_nt
.	.	TRBV5-1	TRBJ1-2	CASSLDPRLYGYTF	TGCGCCAGCAGCTTGGATCCCAGACTCTATGGCTACACCTTC
TRBD2	.	TRBV25-1	TRBJ2-5	CASSNSLGLAGETQYF	TGTGCCAGCAGTAACTCCCTGGGGCTAGCGGGTGAGACCCAGTACTTC
.	.	TRBV7-2	TRBJ2-1	CASSPGVGLQGSNEQFF	TGTGCCAGCAGCCCGGGGGTGGGACTCCAGGGCTCCAATGAGCAGTTCTTC
.	.	TRBV7-8	TRBJ2-7	CASSLGVAGEQYF	TGTGCCAGCAGCTTAGGGGTAGCTGGTGAGCAGTACTTC
.	.	TRBV6-5	TRBJ1-2	CASSYATTVSYGYTF	TGTGCCAGCAGTTATGCGACGACGGTATCCTATGGCTACACCTTC
TRBD2	.	TRBV19	TRBJ2-2	CASKLAGITNTGELFF	TGTGCCAGTAAACTAGCGGGGATAACGAACACCGGGGAGCTGTTTTTT
TRBD1	.	TRBV10-3	TRBJ1-5	CAISGTGNQPQHF	TGTGCCATCAGTGGGACAGGGAATCAGCCCCAGCATTTT
.	.	TRBV5-4	TRBJ2-3	CASSPGGHPSGTDTQYF	TGTGCCAGCAGTCCCGGGGGGCACCCCTCCGGCACAGATACGCAGTATTTT
TRBD2	.	TRBV5-1	TRBJ2-7	CASSSWAAGGNEQYF	TGCGCCAGCAGCTCCTGGGCAGCGGGAGGTAACGAGCAGTACTTC
TRBD1	.	TRBV25-1	TRBJ2-3	CASSRQGTDTQYF	TGTGCCAGCAGCCGACAGGGGACAGATACGCAGTATTTT
TRBD2	.	TRBV5-4	TRBJ2-2	CASSPSGGAVTGELFF	TGTGCCAGCAGCCCTAGCGGGGGGGCCGTCACCGGGGAGCTGTTTTTT
.	.	TRBV9	TRBJ1-2	CASSVEGTWVGYTF	TGTGCCAGCAGCGTGGAGGGGACGTGGGTAGGCTACACCTTC
.	.	TRBV2	TRBJ2-1	CASSEDRGRYNEQFF	TGTGCCAGCAGTGAGGATCGGGGGCGATACAATGAGCAGTTCTTC
TRBD2	.	TRBV10-3	TRBJ2-2	CAISEGLAGSGELFF	TGTGCCATCAGTGAGGGACTAGCGGGGAGCGGGGAGCTGTTTTTT
.	once	TRBV10-3	TRBJ2-5	CAISDMVNSPNQETQYF	TGTGCCATCAGTGATATGGTGAACAGTCCCAACCAAGAGACCCAGTACTTC
.	.	TRBV19	TRBJ2-3	CATRMVASDTQYF	TGTGCCACCAGGATGGTTGCGTCAGATACGCAGTATTTT
.	.	TRBV28	TRBJ1-3	CASRSERQGQRNTIYF	TGTGCCAGCAGATCAGAAAGGCAGGGGCAGAGAAACACCATATATTTT
.	.	TRBV30	TRBJ2-7	CAWSVRSGYYEQYF	TGTGCCTGGAGTGTAAGGAGCGGATACTACGAGCAGTACTTC
TRBD1	.	TRBV7-2	TRBJ1-2	CASSPKTGGYGYTF	TGTGCCAGCAGCCCAAAGACAGGGGGCTATGGCTACACCTTC
.	.	TRBV10-3	TRBJ2-3	CAISDQADTQYF	TGTGCCATCAGTGACCAAGCAGATACGCAGTATTTT
TRBD1	.	TRBV5-1	TRBJ1-6	CASSLEGQGLSSYNSPLHF	TGCGCCAGCAGCTTGGAAGGACAGGGACTGAGCTCCTATAATTCACCCCTCCACTTT
.	.	TRBV7-3	TRBJ2-3	CASSLGAVDTQYF	TGTGCCAGCAGCCTAGGGGCGGTCGATACGCAGTATTTT
.	.	TRBV13	TRBJ2-1	CASSLRRTLSYTNEQFF	TGTGCCAGCAGCTTACGACGGACCCTCAGCTACACGAATGAGCAGTTCTTC
.	.	TRBV7-2	TRBJ2-5	CASSFGQGRQETQYF	TGTGCCAGCAGCTTTGGTCAGGGGAGGCAAGAGACCCAGTACTTC
TRBD1	.	TRBV5-1	TRBJ2-3	CASSLTGDTDTQYF	TGCGCCAGCAGCTTGACAGGGGACACAGATACGCAGTATTTT
.	.	TRBV10-3	TRBJ1-1	CAIGPEAANTEAFF	TGTGCCATCGGACCGGAGGCGGCGAACACTGAAGCTTTCTTT
TRBD1	.	TRBV6-6	TRBJ1-5	CASSRTGAQPQHF	TGTGCCAGCAGCCGGACAGGGGCTCAGCCCCAGCATTTT
.	.	TRBV5-1	TRBJ2-7	CASSLAAGKSYEQYF	TGCGCCAGCAGCTTGGCTGCCGGGAAGTCCTACGAGCAGTACTTC
.	.	TRBV4-1	TRBJ2-5	CASSPIGLAVETQYF	TGCGCCAGCAGCCCCATAGGGCTAGCTGTGGAGACCCAGTACTTC
TRBD2	.	TRBV19	TRBJ2-2	CASSAGGWTGELFF	TGTGCCAGTAGTGCGGGGGGCTGGACCGGGGAGCTGTTTTTT
TRBD1	once	TRBV5-4	TRBJ1-2	CASSFGQGTSKLSYTF	TGTGCCAGCAGCTTCGGACAGGGGACTTCGAAATTAAGCTACACCTTC
.	.	TRBV29-1	TRBJ1-4	CSVTESGTSVGKLFF	TGCAGCGTTACCGAAAGTGGGACCTCCGTGGGAAAACTGTTTTTT
.	.	TRBV9	TRBJ2-5	CASSVGPAAETQYF	TGTGCCAGCAGCGTAGGGCCTGCCGCTGAAACCCAGTACTTC
.	.	TRBV23-1	TRBJ2-7	CASSQSNLAEPYEQYF	TGCGCCAGCAGTCAATCGAATTTGGCGGAGCCCTACGAGCAGTACTTC
TRBD2	.	TRBV27	TRBJ2-1	CASSLRLAGVNEQFF	TGTGCCAGCAGTTTGCGGCTAGCGGGGGTCAATGAGCAGTTCTTC
.	once	TRBV30	TRBJ1-2	CAWRGLRWSGYTF	TGTGCCTGGAGGGGACTAAGATGGAGTGGCTACACCTTC
.	.	TRBV2	TRBJ2-3	CASSELRTATDTQYF	TGTGCCAGCAGCGAATTGAGGACGGCCACAGATACGCAGTATTTT
.	.	TRBV5-1	TRBJ1-3	CASSLKDSGNTIYF	TGCGCCAGCAGCCTGAAGGACTCTGGAAACACCATATATTTT
TRBD1	.	TRBV5-1	TRBJ1-3	CASSMGQSGNTIYF	TGCGCCAGCAGCATGGGACAGTCTGGAAACACCATATATTTT
.	.	TRBV4-3	TRBJ2-1	CASSQDVGGRNEQFF	TGCGCCAGCAGCCAAGATGTGGGGGGCCGAAATGAGCAGTTCTTC
.	.	TRBV11-2	TRBJ1-4	CASSLWGDAGEKLFF	TGTGCCAGCAGCTTATGGGGGGACGCTGGTGAAAAACTGTTTTTT
.	.	TRBV19	TRBJ1-5	CASRQGLIGNQPQHF	TGTGCCAGTAGGCAGGGATTGATCGGCAATCAGCCCCAGCATTTT
.	few	TRBV4-1	TRBJ2-7	CASSQGRAGTSRAHEQYF	TGCGCCAGCAGCCAAGGGCGAGCCGGGACATCGCGTGCGCACGAGCAGTACTTC
.	.	TRBV6-5	TRBJ2-7	CASSYSTAAYEQYF	TGTGCCAGCAGTTACTCGACGGCAGCGTACGAGCAGTACTTC